The present TCR beta chain was sequenced within a study of blood T cell repertoires in COVID-19. At the level of the study: Sources were T cells, B-cell-depleted T cells, or PBMCs; the material itself was cDNA or gDNA.

V shed 2 bases, J shed 4 bases, and the junction held 5 bases outside the gene matches. The CDR3 consists of 14 residues. CDR1 and CDR2 from the germline V gene are SGHAT and FQDESV (reference sequence). In the authors' workflow: Reference gene primer amplification in the assay estimated nucleated cell counts. The repertoire was sequenced with immunoSEQ multiplex PCR; TCRdb's copy has only in-frame clones and lacks some. The V and J calls and the clone size are those of that table, but D and trimming were determined from the DNA. The sample yields over 250,000 clones, roughly 90% seen once. The receptor's source is a woman aged 55 to 70 with acute or convalescent COVID-19. The material sequenced was peripheral blood. The chain is built from TRBV11-1 and TRBJ2-7, with 7 positions matching TRBD1. The CDR3 coding sequence is TGTGCCAGCAGCTTATACAGGGGTGGGTACGAGCAGTACTTC. Translating gives CASSLYRGGYEQYF.